These 32 T cell receptor beta chains were sequenced from one sample in a study of T cells in Graves' hyperthyroidism and ophthalmopathy. RNA transcripts gave rise to amplified TCR beta CDR3 regions. Carried out on the TCR CDR3, a first-round RT-PCR used the HTBI primer set. Each CDR3 protein is one row after TCRdb ran MiXCR on the multiplex PCR reads. Of about 410,000 distinct CDR3 sequences in the sample, around 15% were seen once. Sequencing was done on a sample of blood. The source is a woman aged 25 to 45 with Graves' ophthalmopathy.

This clonotype was observed many times. The V and J genes are TRBV3-1 and TRBJ2-5, with D unclear. The CDR3 runs to 13 residues. Looked up from germline, CDR1 is LGHDT and CDR2 is YNNKEL (reference sequence). The V end was cut by 3 bases, the J end by 2 bases, with 7 bases between. DNA of the CDR3: TGTGCCAGCAGCCACCGCTCTCAAGAGACCCAGTACTTC. Its translation: CASSHRSQETQYF.

The V call is TRBV6-2 or TRBV6-3, the J call TRBJ2-3; perhaps TRBD2 as D (6 bases). CDR3 length: 17 residues. The V end was cut by 6 bases, the J end by 4 bases, with 23 bases between. The germline V gene encodes CDR1 MNHEY and CDR2 SVGEGT. In DNA form, the CDR3 reads TGTGCCAGCAGACTCCAAAGGGGAGCGGGCGGGCCAGATACGCAGTATTTT. It is translated as CASRLQRGAGGPDTQYF.

Ten or more counts support this clonotype. The chain joins TRBV7-9 to TRBJ1-2, with TRBD1 as a possible D gene (5 bases). The germline CDR1 and CDR2 sequences are SEHNR and FQNEAQ (reference sequence). V lost 5 bases to trimming and J lost 5 bases, with 15 bases between them. This CDR3 region has 14 residues. The CDR3 protein is CASSRLTEPYGYTF. DNA of the CDR3: TGTGCCAGCAGCCGATTGACAGAACCTTATGGCTACACCTTC.

This clonotype appeared many times. This sequence joins TRBV15 and TRBJ2-5, with D perhaps matching TRBD1 (5 bases). The CDR3 loop spans 15 amino acids. Germline V gene data show CDR1 as LNHNV and CDR2 as YYDKDF (reference sequence). The germline V and J ends were trimmed by 3 bases and 4 bases, with 15 bases remaining between them. CDR3 sequence (DNA): TGTGCCACCAGCAGGTTCCCTCTAGGGGCAGAGACCCAGTACTTC. Its protein product is CATSRFPLGAETQYF. The whole variable domain, remainder taken from reference TRBV15 and TRBJ2-5, is DAMVIQNPRYQVTQFGKPVTLSCSQTLNHNVMYWYQQKSSQAPKLLFHYYDKDFNNEADTPDNFQSRRPNTSFCFLDIRSPGLGDTAMYLCATSRFPLGAETQYFGPGTRLLVL.

The chain combines TRBV6-2 or TRBV6-3 with TRBJ1-1, with a weak D call TRBD1 (6 bases). Germline assignment: CDR1 MNHEY and CDR2 SVGEGT. Between the trimmed V and J ends, which lost 7 bases and 1 base, there was a span of 22 bases. CDR3 length equals 17 residues. CDR3 region: CASTVKGEGPENTEAFF. The CDR3 DNA sequence: TGTGCCAGCACCGTTAAGGGGGAGGGACCGGAGAACACTGAAGCTTTCTTT.

This clonotype has ten or more counts. The CDR3 DNA is TGCGCCAGCAGCTTTGGTCAGACTAATGAGCAGTTCTTC. It codes for CASSFGQTNEQFF. The J gene is TRBJ2-1, the V gene TRBV5-1, with D uncertain. Deletions cut 2 bases from V and 7 bases from J, with 10 bases between. The length of the CDR3 is 13 residues. Germline loops: CDR1 SGHRS, CDR2 YFSETQ.

This clonotype was seen only a few times. The chain links TRBV6-1 to TRBJ1-3; 9 nucleotides line up with TRBD1. The length of the CDR3 is 16 residues. Germline loops: CDR1 MNHNS, CDR2 SASEGT. V trimming: 4 bases; J trimming: 5 bases; junction bases outside the gene matches: 9. CDR3 in DNA: TGTGCCAGCAGTGGTGGGACAGGGAAAGCGAGAAACACCATATATTTT. This codes for CASSGGTGKARNTIYF.

A few counts support this clonotype. The chain recombines TRBV9 with TRBJ1-6, with a possible D match to TRBD1 (5 bases). V was clipped by 4 bases and J by 3 bases, with 14 bases between them. The germline V gene encodes CDR1 SGDLS and CDR2 YYNGEE. The CDR3 runs 16 residues. The CDR3 nucleotides are TGTGCCAGCAGCCCAGGACAAGGCCACTATAATTCACCCCTCCACTTT. This sequence encodes CASSPGQGHYNSPLHF.

This clonotype occurred many times. The rearrangement uses TRBV28 and TRBJ2-3; D unresolved. V lost 3 bases and J 6 bases, leaving 19 bases between the germline ends. The CDR3 has 16 residues. Germline V gene sequence: CDR1 MDHEN, CDR2 SYDVKM. The DNA of the CDR3 is TGTGCCAGCAGTTTGCCCCTAGGATTTCAGACCGATACGCAGTATTTT. Its translation: CASSLPLGFQTDTQYF. Based on the CDR3 plus reference TRBV28 and TRBJ2-3, the full variable domain is DVKVTQSSRYLVKRTGEKVFLECVQDMDHENMFWYRQDPGLGLRLIYFSYDVKMKEKGDIPEGYSVSREKKERFSLILESASTNQTSMYLCASSLPLGFQTDTQYFGPGTRLTVL.

This clonotype was picked up many times. CDR3 nucleotides: TGCAGTGCTAGCCCAGGGTCGGAATATGGCTACACCTTC. It translates to CSASPGSEYGYTF. The chain combines TRBV20-1 with TRBJ1-2, with D perhaps matching TRBD1 (5 bases). Germline CDR1 and CDR2: DFQATT and SNEGSKA (reference sequence). Trimming left V 3 bases short and J 5 bases short, with 13 bases between. The CDR3 is made up of 13 amino acids.

This clonotype occurred many times. The rearrangement joins TRBV28 to TRBJ2-1; D may correspond to TRBD1 or TRBD2 (5 bases each). Germline values: CDR1 MDHEN, CDR2 SYDVKM. The CDR3 has 16 residues. Trimming took off 1 base at V and 2 bases at J, with 12 bases between the two ends. The CDR3 nucleotides read TGTGCCAGCAGTTTATTTTCCGGGGCTACCTACAATGAGCAGTTCTTC. Translated: CASSLFSGATYNEQFF.

In this sample, this clonotype turned up many times. The gene calls are TRBV6-1 and TRBJ2-5; TRBD2 might be the D (6 bases). Trimming took off 6 bases at V and 6 bases at J, with 20 bases between the two ends. Germline V gives CDR1 MNHNS, CDR2 SASEGT. The CDR3 has 15 amino acids. Here the CDR3 reads CASSWTEGPGKTQYF. The CDR3 coding sequence is TGTGCCAGCAGCTGGACGGAGGGGCCGGGTAAGACCCAGTACTTC.

Ten or more counts support this clonotype. The gene calls are TRBV10-3 and TRBJ2-3, with D unclear. This CDR3 spans 15 amino acids. Trimming took off 0 bases at V and 5 bases at J, with 12 bases between the two ends. Per germline, CDR1 ENHRY and CDR2 SYGVKD. Written as DNA, the CDR3 is TGTGCCATCAGTGAGTCTTCAGGATTAGAAGATACGCAGTATTTT. Translation: CAISESSGLEDTQYF.

This clonotype has at least ten counts. The chain recombines TRBV5-1 with TRBJ1-1, with D perhaps TRBD1 (6 bases). Germline-derived CDR1 and CDR2 are SGHRS and YFSETQ. The V end was cut by 1 base, the J end by 4 bases, with 11 bases between. CDR3 length equals 14 residues. The CDR3 nucleotides are TGCGCCAGCAGCTTGACAGGGTTTGGCACTGAAGCTTTCTTT. Translating gives CASSLTGFGTEAFF.

This clonotype appeared a few times. The chain couples TRBV15 to TRBJ1-5; 8 nucleotides match TRBD1. The CDR3 consists of 17 residues. J gave up 10 bases and V 1 base, and 15 bases lay outside the gene matches. Germline assignment: CDR1 LNHNV and CDR2 YYDKDF (reference sequence). The CDR3 DNA sequence: TGTGCCACCAGCAGAGCCTTGACAGGGGATATCAACCTTCCCCAGCATTTT. Amino acids: CATSRALTGDINLPQHF.

This clonotype showed up many times. This chain joins TRBV12-3 or TRBV12-4 and TRBJ1-6; D unclear. This CDR3 contains 14 residues. The V end was cut by 3 bases, the J end by 13 bases, with 16 bases between. The CDR3 bases are TGTGCCAGCAGTTTGAAAATTCCCCTCCTGCCCCTCCACTTT. It specifies CASSLKIPLLPLHF.

This clonotype appeared a few times. Compared with germline, one end of the junction differs, possibly owing to a read error. This sequence joins TRBV13 and TRBJ2-7; 9 positions agree with TRBD2. Germline V gene sequence: CDR1 PRHDT, CDR2 FYEKMQ (reference sequence). The CDR3 has 15 residues. CDR3 residues: CASSIGSGGRYEQYF. Written as DNA, the CDR3 is TGTGCCAGCAGCATAGGGAGCGGGGGGCGGTACGAGCAGTACTTC.

This clonotype occurred many times. The CDR3 region is CSARDGGLAGYEQYF. For the CDR3, the DNA is TGCAGTGCTAGAGATGGGGGACTAGCCGGCTACGAGCAGTACTTC. This chain links TRBV20-1 with TRBJ2-7; 9 bases align to TRBD2. This CDR3 region has 15 residues. The V segment lost 0 bases and the J segment 3 bases; nucleotides outside the gene matches: 6. The germline gives CDR1 DFQATT, CDR2 SNEGSKA (reference sequence).

J is TRBJ2-1 and V is TRBV30; D assignment may be TRBD1 or TRBD2 (6 bases each). The CDR3 contains 15 residues. V was cut by 3 bases and J by 5 bases, with 17 bases left in between. CDR1 and CDR2 (germline): GTSNPN, SVGIG (reference sequence). The CDR3 DNA reads TGTGCCTGGAGCGCTTGGGGGGCTGTAGACAATGAGCAGTTCTTC. Its translation is CAWSAWGAVDNEQFF.

With respect to this clonotype: A read error may account for a junction end that differs from germline. V is TRBV7-2 and J is TRBJ2-3; D remains unclear. Germline CDR1 SGHTA, CDR2 FQGNSA. The CDR3 contains 17 residues. For the CDR3, the DNA is TGTGCCAGCAGACCCCCCCCCGGCGGCATGAGCACAGATACGCGGTATTTT. Translating it yields CASRPPPGGMSTDTRYF.

This clonotype was seen once. The V and J genes are TRBV7-2 and TRBJ2-1; 11 bases fit TRBD2. With V trimmed by 6 bases and J by 4 bases, 5 bases remained unmatched. The CDR3 spans 15 residues. The V gene's germline CDR1 is SGHTA and CDR2 FQGNSA. The CDR3 here is CASRMTSGVYNEQFF. CDR3 nucleotide sequence: TGTGCCAGCAGGATGACTAGCGGGGTATACAATGAGCAGTTCTTC. Using reference TRBV7-2 and TRBJ2-1 for the parts outside the CDR3, the full variable domain is GAGVSQSPSNKVTEKGKDVELRCDPISGHTALYWYRQSLGQGLEFLIYFQGNSAPDKSGLPSDRFSAERTGGSVSTLTIQRTQQEDSAVYLCASRMTSGVYNEQFFGPGTRLTVL.

This clonotype was seen ten or more times. J is TRBJ2-5 and V is TRBV10-1; 8 nucleotides agree with TRBD2. Germline CDR1 WNHNN, CDR2 SYGVQD (reference sequence). Unmatched junction bases numbered 6, after V lost 3 bases and J lost 3 bases. The CDR3 totals 15 residues. The CDR3 DNA follows: TGCGCCAGCAGTGAAGTCGGGGGGGGAAAAGAGACCCAGTACTTC. It yields the protein CASSEVGGGKETQYF.

This clonotype was observed a few times. This chain joins TRBV9 and TRBJ1-2; D not resolved. CDR1 SGDLS and CDR2 YYNGEE come from the germline V gene. The CDR3 covers 15 residues. V lost 2 bases, J lost 0 bases, and 11 bases lay in between. CDR3: CASSVSGSTNYGYTF. The CDR3, as DNA: TGTGCCAGCAGCGTGAGTGGGAGCACTAACTATGGCTACACCTTC.

Details on this clonotype: This CDR3 fails to terminate in the conserved phenylalanine or tryptophan, so it likely reflects a read error. The chain joins TRBV7-8 to TRBJ2-3; TRBD2 might be the D (6 bases). The CDR3 runs to 14 residues. Germline V gives CDR1 SGHVS, CDR2 FQNEAQ. With 5 bases removed from V and 0 bases from J, the gap between germline ends came to 9 bases. CDR3 amino acids: CASSPGGSTDTQYL. The CDR3 DNA reads TGTGCCAGCAGCCCCGGGGGTAGCACAGATACGCAGTATCTT.

This clonotype showed up many times. The chain carries TRBV5-1 and TRBJ2-2; D gene ambiguous. The V end lost 3 bases, the J end lost 0 bases, and 9 bases lay between the germline ends. CDR1 and CDR2 from the germline V gene are SGHRS and YFSETQ. The CDR3 is 15 residues long. CDR3 in amino acids: CASSWRLTNTGELFF. The CDR3 DNA sequence: TGCGCCAGCAGCTGGAGACTCACGAACACCGGGGAGCTGTTTTTT.

This chain joins TRBV29-1 and TRBJ2-7, with D perhaps TRBD2 (6 bases). Between the trimmed V and J ends, which lost 5 bases and 7 bases, there was a span of 12 bases. CDR3 length: 11 residues. Germline V gives CDR1 SQVTM, CDR2 ANQGSEA. CDR3 coding DNA: TGCAGCGTTCGGGCTGGAGGGGAGCAGTACTTC. This codes for CSVRAGGEQYF.

The sample holds a few counts of this clonotype. A read error is possible here, since a much larger clone lies one base away. Here the CDR3 DNA reads TGTGCCAGCAATTTAGGGACCGGGACAGGATACAATGAGCAGTTCTTC. Its translation is CASNLGTGTGYNEQFF. V is TRBV12-3 or TRBV12-4 and J is TRBJ2-1, with TRBD1 identical over 8 bases. The CDR3 runs 16 residues.

In this sample, this clonotype turned up a few times. The chain uses TRBV14 and TRBJ2-2; a weak D match, TRBD2 (5 bases). V gave up 2 bases and J gave up 6 bases, with 16 bases separating them. The CDR3 has 16 residues. CDR1 and CDR2 (germline): SGHDN, FVKESK. In nucleotides, the CDR3 is TGTGCCAGCAGCCAACTGGGAAGAGAGGGCGCCGGGGAGCTGTTTTTT. Its protein is CASSQLGREGAGELFF.

This clonotype was detected many times. The V gene is TRBV20-1, the J gene TRBJ2-7, with D possibly being TRBD2 (6 bases). The CDR3 is made up of 12 amino acids. V was pared by 6 bases and J by 3 bases, with 12 bases between. The V gene's germline CDR1 is DFQATT and CDR2 SNEGSKA (reference sequence). CDR3 in amino acids: CSARGSLYEQYF. The DNA of the CDR3 is TGCAGTGCGCGGGGATCCCTCTACGAGCAGTACTTC.

Many counts were recorded for this clonotype. J is TRBJ2-5 and V is TRBV11-3; D tentatively reads TRBD1 or TRBD2 (6 bases each). V shed 5 bases and J shed 1 base, with 8 bases lying between them. CDR3 length: 13 residues. The germline V gene encodes CDR1 SGHNT and CDR2 YENEEA. CDR3 amino acids: CASSRGAQETQYF. In DNA form, the CDR3 reads TGTGCCAGCAGCAGGGGGGCCCAAGAGACCCAGTACTTC.

Notes on this clonotype: A read error may be the cause here, since a much bigger clone is one base away. The V gene is TRBV11-2, the J gene TRBJ1-2; perhaps TRBD1 as D (5 bases). Germline CDR1 reads SGHAT; CDR2 reads FQNNGV. V was cut by 7 bases and J by 6 bases, with 18 bases left in between. The CDR3 spans 14 residues. The CDR3 DNA follows: TGTGCCAGCACAATGGCAGGGAGGTTTCATGGCTACACCTTC. It yields the protein CASTMAGRFHGYTF.

This clonotype was detected only a few times. V is TRBV6-5 and J is TRBJ2-7, with D possibly being TRBD1 (5 bases). The CDR3 sequence is 15 residues long. CDR1 and CDR2 from the germline V gene are MNHEY and SVGAGI. The V gene lost 0 bases and the J gene lost 0 bases, with 9 bases spanning the gap. The CDR3 DNA reads TGTGCCAGCAGTTACTCGCCCGACAGCTCCTACGAGCAGTACTTC. This sequence encodes CASSYSPDSSYEQYF.